A selection of T cell receptor beta chains follows, all from one sample in a study of T-cell memory formation after mild COVID-19. TCRdb passed the 5' RACE reads through MiXCR, listing each CDR3 protein once. In the table there are around 450,000 distinct CDR3 sequences, around 19% of which are singletons. Sample: PBMCs or a T cell subset sorted from them (not recorded which). The receptor set was obtained from an adult woman who had mild COVID-19 (a few samples of this study predate the infection). Cell type and time point are not known. The CDR3 runs from the conserved cysteine through the conserved F or W.

v_call: TRBV29-1
j_call: TRBJ2-3
cdr3_aa: CSVEGLAGVDTQYF

v_call: TRBV9
j_call: TRBJ2-7
cdr3_aa: CASSARLRQEYEQYF

v_call: TRBV29-1
j_call: TRBJ2-7
cdr3_aa: CSVGTGKSYEQYF

v_call: TRBV6-2/TRBV6-3
j_call: TRBJ1-5
cdr3_aa: CASSRPWQSNQPQHF

v_call: TRBV4-2
j_call: TRBJ2-7
cdr3_aa: CASSQSWSVYEQYF

v_call: TRBV7-3
j_call: TRBJ2-1
cdr3_aa: CASSSGTSGVNEQFF

v_call: TRBV5-1
j_call: TRBJ1-1
cdr3_aa: CASSLATLDTEAFF

v_call: TRBV5-1
j_call: TRBJ2-7
cdr3_aa: CASSWLSGTRGSYEQYF

v_call: TRBV2
j_call: TRBJ2-3
cdr3_aa: CASSVWDRTSTDTQYF

v_call: TRBV9
j_call: TRBJ2-3
cdr3_aa: CASSVGIQRGGFVPDTQYF

v_call: TRBV18
j_call: TRBJ1-1
cdr3_aa: CASSWDKNTEAFF

v_call: TRBV4-2
j_call: TRBJ2-7
cdr3_aa: CASSQDSGGINEQYF

v_call: TRBV7-9
j_call: TRBJ2-3
cdr3_aa: CASSLRSVGNTDTQYF

v_call: TRBV25-1
j_call: TRBJ1-5
cdr3_aa: CASSGQASGTGQPQHF

v_call: TRBV20-1
j_call: TRBJ2-1
cdr3_aa: CSAKTSGLYNEQFF

v_call: TRBV5-8
j_call: TRBJ2-3
cdr3_aa: CASTTGLDTQYF

v_call: TRBV9
j_call: TRBJ1-4
cdr3_aa: CASSEGQGMTNEKLFF

v_call: TRBV12-3/TRBV12-4
j_call: TRBJ2-5
cdr3_aa: CASSSLPRREVRETQYF

v_call: TRBV12-3/TRBV12-4
j_call: TRBJ2-3
cdr3_aa: CASSPHWGGVLVSTDTQYF

v_call: TRBV12-3/TRBV12-4
j_call: TRBJ2-5
cdr3_aa: CASSLPVSGEETQYF

v_call: TRBV10-3
j_call: TRBJ2-5
cdr3_aa: CAISERQKETQYF

v_call: TRBV7-2
j_call: TRBJ2-7
cdr3_aa: CASRDTSGRAHEQYF

v_call: TRBV11-2
j_call: TRBJ2-1
cdr3_aa: CASSFVFYNEQFF

v_call: TRBV7-6
j_call: TRBJ2-1
cdr3_aa: CASSLIGYNEQFF

v_call: TRBV9
j_call: TRBJ2-1
cdr3_aa: CASSVGDNEQFF

v_call: TRBV20-1
j_call: TRBJ1-2
cdr3_aa: CSASPGGSGYGYTF

v_call: TRBV25-1
j_call: TRBJ2-7
cdr3_aa: CASWKGEQYF

v_call: TRBV4-1
j_call: TRBJ2-7
cdr3_aa: CASSQGFGRTGSSYEQYF

v_call: TRBV12-3/TRBV12-4
j_call: TRBJ1-1
cdr3_aa: CASSFGWTGEAFF

v_call: TRBV5-1
j_call: TRBJ2-1
cdr3_aa: CASSLEIGLAGHNEQFF

v_call: TRBV5-1
j_call: TRBJ1-1
cdr3_aa: CASSLEPGGSLDTEAFF

v_call: TRBV4-2
j_call: TRBJ2-4
cdr3_aa: CASSQEDSLAKNIQYF

v_call: TRBV7-2
j_call: TRBJ2-5
cdr3_aa: CASRRGVQETQYF

v_call: TRBV7-6
j_call: TRBJ2-1
cdr3_aa: CASSLGTGATYNEQFF

v_call: TRBV3-1
j_call: TRBJ2-4
cdr3_aa: CASSPSRLAKNIQYF

v_call: TRBV5-6
j_call: TRBJ2-5
cdr3_aa: CARSYGLVRQETQYF

v_call: TRBV5-1
j_call: TRBJ2-7
cdr3_aa: CASSLHMGLAYEQYF

v_call: TRBV12-3/TRBV12-4
j_call: TRBJ1-2
cdr3_aa: CASSSTGISDYGYTF

v_call: TRBV6-2/TRBV6-3
j_call: TRBJ2-7
cdr3_aa: CASSHPSYEQYF

v_call: TRBV7-6
j_call: TRBJ2-3
cdr3_aa: CASSSKGKSTDTQYF

v_call: TRBV5-4
j_call: TRBJ2-3
cdr3_aa: CASSGGTYTQYF

v_call: TRBV25-1
j_call: TRBJ1-5
cdr3_aa: CASSDGASNQPQHF

v_call: TRBV12-3/TRBV12-4
j_call: TRBJ1-2
cdr3_aa: CASSSGGFGADGYTF

v_call: TRBV3-1
j_call: TRBJ2-1
cdr3_aa: CASSQGPSGGYNEQFF

v_call: TRBV6-5
j_call: TRBJ2-3
cdr3_aa: CASSDTQGPLSTDTQYF